The clone carrying this T cell receptor beta chain was counted between two and nine times. The antigen is undetermined. TCRdb itself ran the 5' RACE reads through MiXCR, one entry per CDR3 protein. The sample lists approximately 190,000 distinct CDR3 sequences, about 16% occurring once. This entry comes from a study of T-cell memory formation after mild COVID-19. Background on the study: The study found TCR clusters largely donor specific. Broader study findings: Pre-infection memory contained some responding clones, which suggested that cross-reactive memory had joined. Still unconfirmed is whether the second-wave clones peaking on day 37 recognized SARS-CoV-2.

The CDR3 length is 16 residues. The ends lost 5 bases at V and 4 bases at J; junction bases unmatched: 8. Germline CDR1 SGHTA, CDR2 FQGNSA. The chain has TRBV7-2 and TRBJ2-7, with 13 bases lining up with TRBD2. This TCR derives from an adult woman who had mild COVID-19 (a few samples of this study predate the infection). Cell type and time point are not known. Sequenced material: PBMCs or a T cell subset sorted from them (not recorded which). CDR3 sequence reads: CASSSGLAGVRYEQYF. CDR3 coding DNA: TGTGCCAGCAGCAGTGGACTAGCGGGAGTTAGGTACGAGCAGTACTTC.